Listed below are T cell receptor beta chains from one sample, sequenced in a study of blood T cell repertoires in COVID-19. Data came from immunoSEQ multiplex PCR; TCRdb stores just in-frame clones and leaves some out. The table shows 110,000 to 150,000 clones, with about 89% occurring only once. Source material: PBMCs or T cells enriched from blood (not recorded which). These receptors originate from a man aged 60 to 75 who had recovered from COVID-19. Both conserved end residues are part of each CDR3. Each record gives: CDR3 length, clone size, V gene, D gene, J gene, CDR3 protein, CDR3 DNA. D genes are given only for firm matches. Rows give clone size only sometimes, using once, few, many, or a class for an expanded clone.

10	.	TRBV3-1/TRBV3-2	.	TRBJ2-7	CASSQGTVVF	TGTGCCAGCAGCCAAGGGACAGTGGTCTTC
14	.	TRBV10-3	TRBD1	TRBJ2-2	CAISRTGNAGELFF	TGTGCCATCAGTAGGACAGGGAACGCCGGGGAGCTGTTTTTT
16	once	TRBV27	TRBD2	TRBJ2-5	CASSSGTSGGGKTQYF	TGTGCCAGCAGTTCCGGGACTAGCGGGGGGGGAAAGACCCAGTACTTC
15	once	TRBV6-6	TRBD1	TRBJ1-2	CASRHGTGGIYGYTF	TGTGCCAGCAGGCACGGGACAGGGGGCATCTATGGCTACACCTTC
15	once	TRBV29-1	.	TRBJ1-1	CSVGAGWAMGTEAFF	TGCAGCGTTGGGGCAGGGTGGGCCATGGGCACTGAAGCTTTCTTT
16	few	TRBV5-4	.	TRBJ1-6	CASSLWRGKGNSPLHF	TGTGCCAGCAGCTTGTGGCGGGGTAAGGGTAATTCACCCCTCCACTTT
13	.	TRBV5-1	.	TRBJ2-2	CASSVGGTGELFF	TGCGCCAGCAGCGTCGGGGGCACCGGGGAGCTGTTTTTT
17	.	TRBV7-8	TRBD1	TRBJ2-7	CASSATRQGTIPYEQYF	TGTGCCAGCAGCGCGACGCGACAGGGGACAATCCCCTACGAGCAGTACTTC
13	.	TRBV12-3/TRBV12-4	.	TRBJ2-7	CASSFRRTGEQYF	TGTGCCAGCAGTTTCCGTCGAACCGGCGAGCAGTACTTC
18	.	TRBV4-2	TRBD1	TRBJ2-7	CASSPRGVGQGDPPEQYF	TGTGCCAGCAGCCCGCGAGGCGTCGGTCAGGGGGATCCGCCGGAGCAGTACTTC
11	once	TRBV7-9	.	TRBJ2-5	CASSPQETQYF	TGTGCCAGCAGCCCTCAAGAGACCCAGTACTTC
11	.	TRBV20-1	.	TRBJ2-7	CSARSSSEQYF	TGCAGTGCCCGCAGTAGCAGCGAGCAGTACTTC
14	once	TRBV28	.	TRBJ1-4	CASSTDSTNEKLFF	TGTGCCAGCAGTACCGACAGTACTAATGAAAAACTGTTTTTT
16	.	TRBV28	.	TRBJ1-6	CASSLGGSSYNSPLHF	TGTGCCAGCAGTTTAGGTGGGAGCTCCTATAATTCACCCCTCCACTTT
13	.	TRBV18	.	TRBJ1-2	CASSPTQEYGYTF	TGTGCCAGCTCACCAACACAGGAATATGGCTACACCTTC
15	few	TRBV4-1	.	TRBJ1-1	CASSQEMARGTEAFF	TGCGCCAGCAGCCAAGAGATGGCGCGGGGGACTGAAGCTTTCTTT
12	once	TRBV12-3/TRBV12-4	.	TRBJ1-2	CASNRGYYGYTF	TGTGCCAGCAATAGGGGATACTATGGCTACACCTTC
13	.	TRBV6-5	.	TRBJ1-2	CASRPGPHYGYTF	TGTGCCAGCCGTCCAGGGCCCCACTATGGCTACACCTTC
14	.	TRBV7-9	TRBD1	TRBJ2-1	CASSLRDRDNEQFF	TGTGCCAGCAGCTTAAGGGACAGGGACAATGAGCAGTTCTTC
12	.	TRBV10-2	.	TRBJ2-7	CASSEQRYEQYF	TGCGCCAGCAGTGAACAGAGATACGAGCAGTACTTC
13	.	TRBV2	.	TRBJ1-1	CASSDFKGAEAFF	TGTGCCAGCAGTGACTTTAAAGGGGCTGAAGCTTTCTTT
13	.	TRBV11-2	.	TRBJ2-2	CASSLIDGGELFF	TGTGCCAGCAGCTTAATAGATGGCGGGGAGCTGTTTTTT
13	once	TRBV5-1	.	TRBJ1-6	CASSLSYNSPLHF	TGCGCCAGCAGCCTTTCGTATAATTCACCCCTCCACTTT
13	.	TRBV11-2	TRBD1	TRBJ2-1	CASSADRGVWGFF	TGTGCCAGCAGCGCCGACAGGGGTGTTTGGGGGTTCTTC
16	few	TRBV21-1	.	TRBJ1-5	CASSKPRRPREQPQHF	TGTGCCAGCAGCAAACCCCGTAGGCCCCGGGAACAGCCCCAGCATTTT
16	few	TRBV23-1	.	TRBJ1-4	CASSREEDSLPEKLFF	TGCGCCAGCAGTAGGGAAGAAGACAGTCTTCCGGAAAAACTGTTTTTT
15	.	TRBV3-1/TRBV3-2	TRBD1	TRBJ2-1	CASSIPGQGINEQFF	TGTGCCAGCAGCATCCCGGGACAGGGCATTAATGAGCAGTTCTTC
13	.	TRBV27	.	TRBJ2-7	CATSRLSAYEQYF	TGTGCCACCTCCCGGTTGAGCGCCTACGAGCAGTACTTC
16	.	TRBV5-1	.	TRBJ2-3	CASSLGGRGSTDTQYF	TGCGCCAGCAGCTTGGGGGGGCGCGGGAGCACAGATACGCAGTATTTT
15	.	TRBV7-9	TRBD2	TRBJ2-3	CASSKGLAGTDTQYF	TGTGCCAGCAGCAAGGGACTAGCGGGGACAGATACGCAGTATTTT
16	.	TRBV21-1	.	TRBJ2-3	CASSTSRDRVADTQYF	TGTGCCAGCAGCACGTCCCGGGACAGGGTCGCAGATACGCAGTATTTT
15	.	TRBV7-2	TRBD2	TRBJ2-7	CASSLGLAGVYEQYF	TGTGCCAGCAGCTTAGGACTAGCGGGAGTCTACGAGCAGTACTTC
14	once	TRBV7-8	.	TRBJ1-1	CASSRGTGNTEAFF	TGTGCCAGCAGCCGTGGAACAGGGAACACTGAAGCTTTCTTT
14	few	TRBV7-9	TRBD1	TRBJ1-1	CASSYRGMNTEAFF	TGTGCCAGCAGCTACAGGGGGATGAACACTGAAGCTTTCTTT
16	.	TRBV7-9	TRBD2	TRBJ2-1	CASSLVLAGSYNEQFF	TGTGCCAGCAGCTTAGTCCTAGCGGGATCCTACAATGAGCAGTTCTTC
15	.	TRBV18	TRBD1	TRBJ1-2	CASSRGQGVSEGYTF	TGTGCCAGCTCACGCGGACAGGGGGTTTCTGAGGGCTACACCTTC
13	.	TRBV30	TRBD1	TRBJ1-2	CAWSPGGTDGYTF	TGTGCCTGGAGCCCAGGGGGCACGGATGGCTACACCTTC
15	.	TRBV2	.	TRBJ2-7	CASSESSPGAYEQYF	TGTGCCAGCAGTGAATCCTCTCCAGGGGCTTACGAGCAGTACTTC
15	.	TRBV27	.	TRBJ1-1	CASSFYGQKNTEAFF	TGTGCCAGCAGTTTCTATGGACAGAAGAACACTGAAGCTTTCTTT
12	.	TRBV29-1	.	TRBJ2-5	CSVFRGGETQYF	TGCAGCGTTTTCAGGGGAGGGGAGACCCAGTACTTC
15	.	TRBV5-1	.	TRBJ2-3	CASSLPKLSTDTQYF	TGCGCCAGCAGCTTGCCGAAACTTAGCACAGATACGCAGTATTTT
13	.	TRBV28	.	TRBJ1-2	CASTDSLAYGSTF	TGTGCCAGTACGGACAGTTTGGCGTATGGCTCCACCTTC
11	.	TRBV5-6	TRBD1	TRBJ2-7	CASSTGGEQYF	TGTGCCAGCAGCACAGGGGGAGAGCAGTACTTC
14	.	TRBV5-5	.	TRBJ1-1	CASSPTDRHTEAFF	TGTGCCAGCAGCCCGACGGACAGACACACTGAAGCTTTCTTT
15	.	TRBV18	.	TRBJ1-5	CASSPPGAINQPQHF	TGTGCCAGCTCACCACCGGGAGCAATCAATCAGCCCCAGCATTTT
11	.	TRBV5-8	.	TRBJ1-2	CASSRRVGYTF	TGTGCCAGCAGCCGGAGGGTTGGCTACACCTTC
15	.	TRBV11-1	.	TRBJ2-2	CASSSGLQGPGELFF	TGTGCCAGCAGCTCGGGGCTTCAGGGGCCCGGGGAGCTGTTTTTT
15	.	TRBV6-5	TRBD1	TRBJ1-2	CASSTGTGRDYGYTF	TGTGCCAGCAGTACCGGGACAGGGAGGGACTATGGCTACACCTTC
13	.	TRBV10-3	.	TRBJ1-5	CAIQGEGNQPQHF	TGTGCCATCCAAGGGGAAGGGAATCAGCCCCAGCATTTT
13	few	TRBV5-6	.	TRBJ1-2	CASRIGQRYGYTF	TGTGCCAGCAGAATTGGACAGCGCTATGGCTACACCTTC
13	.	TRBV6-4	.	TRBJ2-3	CASSTGGSGTQYF	TGTGCCAGCAGTACTGGGGGCTCCGGCACGCAGTATTTT
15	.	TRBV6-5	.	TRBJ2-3	CASRRRGASTDTQYF	TGTGCCAGCAGGCGCAGGGGGGCTAGCACAGATACGCAGTATTTT